This T cell receptor (beta chain) stems from a study of T cells in Graves' hyperthyroidism and ophthalmopathy. Study results and caveats: A model built on 13 V-J features separated ophthalmopathy from stable hyperthyroidism. Most thyroid clonotypes expanded above 0.001 appeared in blood too.

Authors of the study amplified TCR beta CDR3 regions from RNA transcripts. HTBI primers were used for first-round RT-PCR of the TCR CDR3. TCRdb passed the multiplex PCR reads through MiXCR, listing each CDR3 protein once. The sample records about 400,000 distinct CDR3 sequences, under 15% being singletons. CDR3 length: 16 amino acids. With 6 bases removed from V and 7 bases from J, the gap between germline ends came to 24 bases. Looked up from germline, CDR1 is MNHNS and CDR2 is SASEGT. Fresh 10 ml peripheral blood yielded PBMCs. This clonotype appeared many times. As yet, its antigen is unknown. This chain links TRBV6-1 with TRBJ1-2; possible D gene TRBD1, 5 bases. Input material: blood. This TCR came from a man between 18 and 29 years old with Graves' ophthalmopathy. CDR3 protein: CASRPQDELLGVGYTF. The CDR3 DNA follows: TGTGCCAGCAGGCCCCAAGACGAACTCCTGGGGGTTGGCTACACCTTC.